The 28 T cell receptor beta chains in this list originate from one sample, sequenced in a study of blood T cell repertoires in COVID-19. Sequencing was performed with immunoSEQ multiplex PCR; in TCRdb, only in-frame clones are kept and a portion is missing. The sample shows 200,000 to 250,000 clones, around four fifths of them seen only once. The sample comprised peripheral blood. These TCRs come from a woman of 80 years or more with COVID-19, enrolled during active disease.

DNA for the CDR3: TGTGCCAGCAGGGCGGGGGACTACAACTACGAGCAGTACTTC. Translation gives CASRAGDYNYEQYF. The chain uses TRBV2 and TRBJ2-7; 7 nucleotides match TRBD2. Germline V gene sequence: CDR1 SNHLY, CDR2 FYNNEI. This CDR3 contains 14 residues. V was clipped by 6 bases and J by 3 bases; unmatched bases: 8.

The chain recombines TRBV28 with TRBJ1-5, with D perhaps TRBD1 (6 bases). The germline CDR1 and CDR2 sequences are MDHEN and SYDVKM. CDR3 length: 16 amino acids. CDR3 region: CASEQGSQGYNQPQHF. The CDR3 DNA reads TGTGCTTCCGAACAGGGCAGCCAGGGTTATAATCAGCCCCAGCATTTT. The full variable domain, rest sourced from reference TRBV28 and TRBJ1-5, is DVKVTQSSRYLVKRTGEKVFLECVQDMDHENMFWYRQDPGLGLRLIYFSYDVKMKEKGDIPEGYSVSREKKERFSLILESASTNQTSMYLCASEQGSQGYNQPQHFGDGTRLSIL.

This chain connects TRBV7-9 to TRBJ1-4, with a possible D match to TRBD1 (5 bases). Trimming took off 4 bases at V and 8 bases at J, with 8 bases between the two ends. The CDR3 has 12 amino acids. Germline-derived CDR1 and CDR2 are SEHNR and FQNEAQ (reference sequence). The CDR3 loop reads CASSSGGEKLFF. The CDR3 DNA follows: TGTGCCAGCAGCTCCGGGGGGGAAAAACTGTTTTTT. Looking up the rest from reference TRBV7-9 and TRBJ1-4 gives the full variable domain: DTGVSQNPRHKITKRGQNVTFRCDPISEHNRLYWYRQTLGQGPEFLTYFQNEAQLEKSRLLSDRFSAERPKGSFSTLEIQRTEQGDSAMYLCASSSGGEKLFFGSGTQLSVL.

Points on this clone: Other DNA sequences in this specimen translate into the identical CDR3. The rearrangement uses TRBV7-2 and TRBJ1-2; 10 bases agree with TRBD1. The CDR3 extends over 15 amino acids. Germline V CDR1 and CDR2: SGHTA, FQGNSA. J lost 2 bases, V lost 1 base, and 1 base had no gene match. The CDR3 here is CASSLGGQGNYGYTF. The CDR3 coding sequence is TGTGCCAGCAGCTTAGGGGGACAGGGGAACTATGGCTACACCTTC.

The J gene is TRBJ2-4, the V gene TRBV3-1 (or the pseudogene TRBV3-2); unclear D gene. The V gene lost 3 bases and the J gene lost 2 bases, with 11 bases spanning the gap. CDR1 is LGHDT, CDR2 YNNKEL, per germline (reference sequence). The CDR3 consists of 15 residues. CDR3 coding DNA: TGTGCCAGCAGCCAGAGACTCGAGACCAAAAACATTCAGTACTTC. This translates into CASSQRLETKNIQYF.

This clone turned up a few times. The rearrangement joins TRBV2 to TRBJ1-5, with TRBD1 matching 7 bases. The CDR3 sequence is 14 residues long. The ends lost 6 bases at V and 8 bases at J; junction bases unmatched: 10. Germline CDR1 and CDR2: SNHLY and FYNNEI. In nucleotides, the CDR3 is TGTGCCAGCAGGCGGCAGGGGGTTTTTGAGCCCCAGCATTTT. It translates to CASRRQGVFEPQHF.

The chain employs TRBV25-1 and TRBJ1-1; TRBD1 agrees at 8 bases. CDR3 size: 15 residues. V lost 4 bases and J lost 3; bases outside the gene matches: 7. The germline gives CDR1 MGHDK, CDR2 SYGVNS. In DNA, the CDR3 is TGTGCCAGCAGTGCCCCGGGACAGGCGGACACTGAAGCTTTCTTT. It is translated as CASSAPGQADTEAFF.

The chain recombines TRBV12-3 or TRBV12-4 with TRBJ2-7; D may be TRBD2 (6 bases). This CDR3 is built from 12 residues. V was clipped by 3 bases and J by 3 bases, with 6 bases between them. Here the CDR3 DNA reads TGTGCCAGCAGTTTCGGGGGCTACGAGCAGTACTTC. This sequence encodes CASSFGGYEQYF.

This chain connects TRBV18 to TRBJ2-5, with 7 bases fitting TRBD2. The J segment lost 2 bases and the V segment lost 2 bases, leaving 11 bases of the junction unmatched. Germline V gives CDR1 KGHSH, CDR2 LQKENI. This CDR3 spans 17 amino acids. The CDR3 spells CASSPYLAVTQQETQYF. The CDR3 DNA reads TGTGCCAGCTCACCATACCTAGCGGTTACTCAGCAAGAGACCCAGTACTTC. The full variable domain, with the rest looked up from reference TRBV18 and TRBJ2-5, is NAGVMQNPRHLVRRRGQEARLRCSPMKGHSHVYWYRQLPEEGLKFMVYLQKENIIDESGMPKERFSAEFPKEGPSILRIQQVVRGDSAAYFCASSPYLAVTQQETQYFGPGTRLLVL.

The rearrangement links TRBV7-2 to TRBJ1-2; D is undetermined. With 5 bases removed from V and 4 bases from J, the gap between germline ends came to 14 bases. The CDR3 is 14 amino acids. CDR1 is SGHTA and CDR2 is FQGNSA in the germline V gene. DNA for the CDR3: TGTGCCAGCAGCCCGCGGGAGACAAGCTATGGCTACACCTTC. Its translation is CASSPRETSYGYTF.

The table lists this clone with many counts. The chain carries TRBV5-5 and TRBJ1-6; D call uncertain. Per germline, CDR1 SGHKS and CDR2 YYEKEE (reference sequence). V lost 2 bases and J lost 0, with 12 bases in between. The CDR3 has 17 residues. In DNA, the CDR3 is TGTGCCAGCAGCTTTAACATATTAAGCTCCTATAATTCACCCCTCCACTTT. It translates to CASSFNILSSYNSPLHF.

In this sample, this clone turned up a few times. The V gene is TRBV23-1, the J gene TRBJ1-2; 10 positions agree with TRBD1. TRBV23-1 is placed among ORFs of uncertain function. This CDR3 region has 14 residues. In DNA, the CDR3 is TGCGCAGCACCCAACGGACAGGGGGGTAAAGGCTACACCTTC. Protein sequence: CAAPNGQGGKGYTF.

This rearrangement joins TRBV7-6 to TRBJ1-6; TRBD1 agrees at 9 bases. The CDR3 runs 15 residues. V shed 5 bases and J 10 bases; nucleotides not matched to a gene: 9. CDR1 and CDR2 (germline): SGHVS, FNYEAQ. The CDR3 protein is CASSPSGTGFSPLHF. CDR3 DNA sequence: TGTGCCAGCAGCCCGTCCGGGACAGGGTTCTCACCCCTCCACTTT.

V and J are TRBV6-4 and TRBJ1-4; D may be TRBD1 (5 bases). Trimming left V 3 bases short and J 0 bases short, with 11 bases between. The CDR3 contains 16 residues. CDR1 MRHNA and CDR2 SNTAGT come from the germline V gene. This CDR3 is CASSDGRASTNEKLFF. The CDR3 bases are TGTGCCAGCAGTGATGGCAGGGCATCAACTAATGAAAAACTGTTTTTT.

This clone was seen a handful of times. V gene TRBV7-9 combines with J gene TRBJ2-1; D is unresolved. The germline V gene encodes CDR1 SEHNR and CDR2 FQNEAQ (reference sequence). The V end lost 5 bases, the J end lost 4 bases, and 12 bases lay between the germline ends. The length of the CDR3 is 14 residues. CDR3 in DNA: TGTGCCAGCAGCCCTACAAGCGTATACAATGAGCAGTTCTTC. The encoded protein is CASSPTSVYNEQFF.

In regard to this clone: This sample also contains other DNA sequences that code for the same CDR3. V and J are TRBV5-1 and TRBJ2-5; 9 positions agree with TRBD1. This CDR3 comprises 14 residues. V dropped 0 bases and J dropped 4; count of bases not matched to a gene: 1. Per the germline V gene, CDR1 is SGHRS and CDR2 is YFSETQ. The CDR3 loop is CASSLGQGGETQYF. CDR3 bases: TGCGCCAGCAGCTTGGGACAGGGGGGAGAGACCCAGTACTTC.

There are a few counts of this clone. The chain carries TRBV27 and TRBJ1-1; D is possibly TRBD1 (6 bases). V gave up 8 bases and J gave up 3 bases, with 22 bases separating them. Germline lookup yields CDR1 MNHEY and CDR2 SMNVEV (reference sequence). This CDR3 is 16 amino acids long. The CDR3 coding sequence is TGTGCCAGCCGGTCGACAGGCTCGCATAGAGACACTGAAGCTTTCTTT. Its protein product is CASRSTGSHRDTEAFF.

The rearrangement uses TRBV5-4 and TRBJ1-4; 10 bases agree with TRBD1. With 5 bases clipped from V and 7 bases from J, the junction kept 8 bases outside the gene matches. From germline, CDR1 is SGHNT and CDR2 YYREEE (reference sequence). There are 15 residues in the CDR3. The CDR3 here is CASSYTGTGVEKLFF. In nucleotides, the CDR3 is TGTGCCAGCAGTTATACCGGGACAGGGGTTGAAAAACTGTTTTTT.

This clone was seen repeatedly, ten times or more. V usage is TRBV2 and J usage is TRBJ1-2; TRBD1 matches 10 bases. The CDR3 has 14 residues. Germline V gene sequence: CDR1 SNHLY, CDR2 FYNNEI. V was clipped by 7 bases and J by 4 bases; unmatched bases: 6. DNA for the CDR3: TGTGCCAGCATTCCGGGACAGGGGCTCTATGGCTACACCTTC. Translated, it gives CASIPGQGLYGYTF.

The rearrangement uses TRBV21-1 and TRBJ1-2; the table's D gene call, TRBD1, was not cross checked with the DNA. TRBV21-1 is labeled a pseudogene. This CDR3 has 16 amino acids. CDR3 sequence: CASSKEGALLLNGYTF. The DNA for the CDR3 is TGTGCCAGCAGCAAGGAAGGGGCCCTTTTGTTAAATGGCTACACCTTC.

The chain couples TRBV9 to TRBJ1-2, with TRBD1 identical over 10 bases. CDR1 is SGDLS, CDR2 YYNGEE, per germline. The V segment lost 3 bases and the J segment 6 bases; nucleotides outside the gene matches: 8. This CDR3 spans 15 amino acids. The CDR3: CASSAPGTGVNGYTF. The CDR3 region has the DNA TGTGCCAGCAGCGCGCCGGGGACAGGGGTCAATGGCTACACCTTC.

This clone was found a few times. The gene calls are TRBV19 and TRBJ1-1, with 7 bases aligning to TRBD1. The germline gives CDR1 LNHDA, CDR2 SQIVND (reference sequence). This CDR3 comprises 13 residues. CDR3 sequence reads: CVTTRTGNTEAFF. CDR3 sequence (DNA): TGTGTCACCACCCGGACAGGGAACACTGAAGCTTTCTTT.

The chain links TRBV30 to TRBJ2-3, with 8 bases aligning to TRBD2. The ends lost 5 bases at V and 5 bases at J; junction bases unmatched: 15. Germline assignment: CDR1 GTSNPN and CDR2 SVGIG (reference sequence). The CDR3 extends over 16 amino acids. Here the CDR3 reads CAWSPGRAGGGDTQYF. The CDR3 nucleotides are TGTGCCTGGTCACCTGGTCGGGCGGGGGGAGGAGATACGCAGTATTTT.

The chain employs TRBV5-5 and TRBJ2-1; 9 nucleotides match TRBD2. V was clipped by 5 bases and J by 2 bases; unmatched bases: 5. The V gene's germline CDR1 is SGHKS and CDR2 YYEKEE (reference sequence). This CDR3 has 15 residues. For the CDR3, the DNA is TGTGCCAGCAGTAATAGCGGGAGCCCCTACAATGAGCAGTTCTTC. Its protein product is CASSNSGSPYNEQFF.

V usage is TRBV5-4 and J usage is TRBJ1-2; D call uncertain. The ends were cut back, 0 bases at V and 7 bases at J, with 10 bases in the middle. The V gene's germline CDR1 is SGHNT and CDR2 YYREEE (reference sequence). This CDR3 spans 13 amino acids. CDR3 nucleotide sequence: TGTGCCAGCAGCTTGGTCGGGTTCGGTGGCTACACCTTC. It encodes CASSLVGFGGYTF.

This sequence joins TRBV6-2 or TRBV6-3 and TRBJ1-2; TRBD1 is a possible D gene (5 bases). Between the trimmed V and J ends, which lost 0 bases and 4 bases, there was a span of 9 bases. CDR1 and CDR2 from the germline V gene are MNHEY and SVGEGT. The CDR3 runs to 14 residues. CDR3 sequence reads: CASSYSLGPYGYTF. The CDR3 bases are TGTGCCAGCAGTTACTCCTTGGGGCCCTATGGCTACACCTTC.

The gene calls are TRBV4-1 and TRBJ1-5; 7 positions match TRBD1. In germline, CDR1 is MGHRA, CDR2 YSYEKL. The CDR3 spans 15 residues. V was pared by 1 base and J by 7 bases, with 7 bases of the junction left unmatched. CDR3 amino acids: CASSQVMRGLQPQHF. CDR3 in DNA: TGCGCCAGCAGCCAAGTAATGAGGGGGCTCCAGCCCCAGCATTTT.

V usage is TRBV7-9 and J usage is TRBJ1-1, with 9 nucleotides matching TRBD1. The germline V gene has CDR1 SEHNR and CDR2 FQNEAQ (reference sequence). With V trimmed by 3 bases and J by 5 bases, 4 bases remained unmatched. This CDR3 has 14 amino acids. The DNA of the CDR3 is TGTGCCAGCAGCTTTGGGGACAGGGAAACTGAAGCTTTCTTT. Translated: CASSFGDRETEAFF. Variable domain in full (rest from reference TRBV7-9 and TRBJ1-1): DTGVSQNPRHKITKRGQNVTFRCDPISEHNRLYWYRQTLGQGPEFLTYFQNEAQLEKSRLLSDRFSAERPKGSFSTLEIQRTEQGDSAMYLCASSFGDRETEAFFGQGTRLTVV.